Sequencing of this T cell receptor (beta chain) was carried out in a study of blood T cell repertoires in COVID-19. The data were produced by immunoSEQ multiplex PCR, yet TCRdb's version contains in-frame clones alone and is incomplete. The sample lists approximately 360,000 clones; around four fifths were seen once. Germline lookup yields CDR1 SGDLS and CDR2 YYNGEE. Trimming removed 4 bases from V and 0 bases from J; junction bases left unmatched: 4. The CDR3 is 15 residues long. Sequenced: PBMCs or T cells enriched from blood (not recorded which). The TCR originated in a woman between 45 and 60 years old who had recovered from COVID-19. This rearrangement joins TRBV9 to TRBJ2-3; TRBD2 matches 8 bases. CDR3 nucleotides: TGTGCCAGCAGCAAATTAGCGGGAAGCACAGATACGCAGTATTTT. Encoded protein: CASSKLAGSTDTQYF.